The 30 T cell receptor beta chains in this list originate from one sample, sequenced in a study of blood T cells in healthy people across ages. A second PCR, run for roughly 7 to 12 cycles, used a sample-barcoded 5' primer plus a J-beta primer mix. MiXCR, run by TCRdb on the 5' RACE reads, gives a single entry per CDR3 protein. The profile shows 1.5 million to 2 million distinct CDR3 sequences, around half of them singletons. Material: blood. These receptors were collected from a woman between 40 and 55 years old in good health.

This chain links TRBV28 with TRBJ2-1; D possibly corresponds to TRBD2 (5 bases). The CDR3 loop spans 15 amino acids. With 7 bases removed from V and 6 bases from J, the gap between germline ends came to 19 bases. CDR1 is MDHEN and CDR2 is SYDVKM in the germline V gene. The CDR3 DNA follows: TGTGCCAGCAAAGAGTCGGGGTTTTTAGCCAATGAGCAGTTCTTC. Translation gives CASKESGFLANEQFF. Together with reference TRBV28 and TRBJ2-1, the CDR3 gives the full variable domain: DVKVTQSSRYLVKRTGEKVFLECVQDMDHENMFWYRQDPGLGLRLIYFSYDVKMKEKGDIPEGYSVSREKKERFSLILESASTNQTSMYLCASKESGFLANEQFFGPGTRLTVL.

The J gene is TRBJ2-3, the V gene TRBV28, with 12 bases matching TRBD2. The ends lost 4 bases at V and 5 bases at J; junction bases unmatched: 16. The CDR3 contains 19 residues. Looked up from germline, CDR1 is MDHEN and CDR2 is SYDVKM. Here the CDR3 reads CASSSGFFLTSGGEDTQYF. CDR3 nucleotides: TGTGCCAGCAGTTCAGGTTTCTTCTTGACTAGCGGGGGTGAAGATACGCAGTATTTT.

The V call is TRBV4-3, the J call TRBJ1-4; no firm D call. Looked up from germline, CDR1 is LGHNA and CDR2 is YSLEER. The CDR3 extends over 16 amino acids. The V gene lost 2 bases and the J gene lost 1 base, with 11 bases spanning the gap. In DNA form, the CDR3 reads TGCGCCAGCAGCCAAACGGAAGGGATAACTAATGAAAAACTGTTTTTT. The encoded protein is CASSQTEGITNEKLFF.

This chain links TRBV9 with TRBJ2-5, with TRBD1 matching over 7 bases. The CDR3 is 14 residues long. The V segment lost 5 bases and the J segment 5 bases; nucleotides outside the gene matches: 9. The germline V gene encodes CDR1 SGDLS and CDR2 YYNGEE. The CDR3 DNA reads TGTGCCAGCAGAGAAGCGACAGGGCGGGAGACCCAGTACTTC. Its protein is CASREATGRETQYF.

V is TRBV20-1 and J is TRBJ2-4; a weak D match, TRBD1 (6 bases). The end of the DNA fits TRBJ2-5 better, so the J call may be wrong. This CDR3 is built from 14 residues. In germline, CDR1 is DFQATT, CDR2 SNEGSKA (reference sequence). The CDR3 DNA sequence: TGCAGTGCTGATCCCGGGACATGGGAAGAGACCCAGTACTTC. Protein sequence: CSADPGTWEETQYF.

This clonotype was found a few times. The rearrangement joins TRBV6-5 to TRBJ1-1; D not resolved. This CDR3 has 14 amino acids. Germline V gene data show CDR1 as MNHEY and CDR2 as SVGAGI. The ends were cut back, 0 bases at V and 1 base at J, with 6 bases in the middle. The CDR3 nucleotides read TGTGCCAGCAGTTACTCGATGACGAACACTGAAGCTTTCTTT. It specifies CASSYSMTNTEAFF.

The V and J genes are TRBV5-6 and TRBJ2-4; D gene ambiguous. The last part of the DNA fits TRBJ2-5 better; the J call may be wrong. This CDR3 is 14 amino acids long. Germline V gene lookup returns CDR1 SGHDT and CDR2 YYEEEE. For the CDR3, the DNA is TGTGCCAGCAGCTTTGTGGTCAGCCAAGAGACCCAGTACTTC. Its protein product is CASSFVVSQETQYF.

This clonotype appeared a few times. CDR3 nucleotides: TGTGCCAGCAGCCAAGATGACGCGGGGGAAGAGACCCAGTACTTC. Amino acid sequence: CASSQDDAGEETQYF. V usage is TRBV3-1 and J usage is TRBJ2-5, with 7 bases matching TRBD2. The germline gives CDR1 LGHDT, CDR2 YNNKEL (reference sequence). Germline trimming cut 0 bases from V and 3 bases from J; bases unmatched to any gene: 4. This CDR3 has 15 amino acids.

The CDR3 DNA sequence: TGTGCCAGCAGCCTCAGGCGAGCGGGTAGCACAGATACGCAGTATTTT. Translated: CASSLRRAGSTDTQYF. The genes are TRBV7-3 and TRBJ2-3; D possibly corresponds to TRBD2 (6 bases). The V end was cut by 5 bases, the J end by 0 bases, with 15 bases between. From germline, CDR1 is SGHTA and CDR2 FQGTGA. The CDR3 spans 16 residues.

V gene TRBV7-9 combines with J gene TRBJ1-1; D is undetermined. CDR1 is SEHNR and CDR2 is FQNEAQ in the germline V gene (reference sequence). The germline V and J ends were trimmed by 4 bases and 5 bases, with 11 bases remaining between them. This CDR3 spans 13 amino acids. CDR3 DNA sequence: TGTGCCAGCAGCTCCGGGGAATGGACTGAAGCTTTCTTT. Amino acid sequence: CASSSGEWTEAFF.

The chain combines TRBV18 with TRBJ1-1; D not resolved. This CDR3 is 15 amino acids long. Trimming pared 3 bases from V and 4 bases from J, leaving 15 bases between. The germline gives CDR1 KGHSH, CDR2 LQKENI. CDR3 in amino acids: CASSPEMAPATEAFF. For the CDR3, the DNA is TGTGCCAGCTCACCTGAGATGGCGCCGGCCACTGAAGCTTTCTTT.

The table lists this clonotype with a count of one. The chain recombines TRBV5-1 with TRBJ1-4; D may be TRBD1 (5 bases). V lost 0 bases and J 3 bases, leaving 12 bases between the germline ends. This CDR3 has 16 residues. CDR1 SGHRS and CDR2 YFSETQ come from the germline V gene. This CDR3 reads CASSLAHGGANEKLFF. CDR3 in DNA: TGCGCCAGCAGCTTGGCCCACGGGGGAGCTAATGAAAAACTGTTTTTT.

This clonotype was seen a single time. The rearrangement joins TRBV2 to TRBJ2-1, with TRBD2 identical over 12 bases. Germline V gene lookup returns CDR1 SNHLY and CDR2 FYNNEI. The CDR3 covers 16 residues. The V segment lost 8 bases and the J segment 4 bases; nucleotides outside the gene matches: 9. CDR3 DNA: TGTGCCAGCGGCCCGAGACTAGCGGGGGTATACAATGAGCAGTTCTTC. This codes for CASGPRLAGVYNEQFF.

The chain employs TRBV20-1 and TRBJ2-7, with TRBD2 identical over 7 bases. Looked up from germline, CDR1 is DFQATT and CDR2 is SNEGSKA (reference sequence). CDR3 length: 15 amino acids. V lost 5 bases to trimming and J lost 0 bases; unmatched junction nucleotides: 10. CDR3 sequence reads: CSAPHSSGSSYEQYF. CDR3 DNA: TGCAGTGCTCCCCACTCTAGCGGCTCCTCCTACGAGCAGTACTTC.

The CDR3 protein is CSARAAERVDGYTF. CDR3 DNA sequence: TGCAGTGCTAGAGCCGCGGAAAGGGTAGACGGCTACACCTTC. The chain is built from TRBV20-1 and TRBJ1-2; D ambiguous. Trimming took off 1 base at V and 8 bases at J, with 17 bases between the two ends. The CDR3 is 14 amino acids. CDR1 is DFQATT, CDR2 SNEGSKA, per germline (reference sequence).

In its sample, this clonotype was seen once. The CDR3 protein is CASSFRPLRQGNTDTQYF. CDR3 in DNA: TGTGCCAGCAGCTTTCGACCCCTAAGACAGGGAAACACAGATACGCAGTATTTT. This chain links TRBV9 with TRBJ2-3; TRBD1 matches 7 bases. The germline CDR1 and CDR2 sequences are SGDLS and YYNGEE. The CDR3 covers 18 residues. V lost 4 bases and J lost 2; bases outside the gene matches: 16. The variable domain in full, with the rest retrieved from reference TRBV9 and TRBJ2-3, is DSGVTQTPKHLITATGQRVTLRCSPRSGDLSVYWYQQSLDQGLQFLIQYYNGEERAKGNILERFSAQQFPDLHSELNLSSLELGDSALYFCASSFRPLRQGNTDTQYFGPGTRLTVL.

This chain connects TRBV28 to TRBJ1-6; no clear D. The germline V gene encodes CDR1 MDHEN and CDR2 SYDVKM. The V end lost 3 bases, the J end lost 7 bases, and 16 bases lay between the germline ends. This CDR3 comprises 16 residues. CDR3 protein: CASSLASGPLNSPLHF. The CDR3 region has the DNA TGTGCCAGCAGTTTGGCTTCGGGTCCACTCAATTCACCCCTCCACTTT.

The chain couples TRBV9 to TRBJ2-1, with TRBD1 as a possible D gene (6 bases). This CDR3 is built from 15 residues. From germline, CDR1 is SGDLS and CDR2 YYNGEE. The ends were cut back, 3 bases at V and 6 bases at J, with 16 bases in the middle. CDR3 DNA sequence: TGTGCCAGCAGCGGAACAGAGGGGGTGAGCAATGAGCAGTTCTTC. Translation: CASSGTEGVSNEQFF.

The chain links TRBV20-1 to TRBJ2-7; 7 bases align to TRBD1. V shed 6 bases, J shed 7 bases, and the junction held 12 bases outside the gene matches. Per germline, CDR1 DFQATT and CDR2 SNEGSKA (reference sequence). The CDR3 is 13 residues long. Written as DNA, the CDR3 is TGCAGTGCGCCGGGACAGTCCTACAATGAGCAGTACTTC. Encoded protein: CSAPGQSYNEQYF.

The gene calls are TRBV11-2 and TRBJ2-7; D may be TRBD1 or TRBD2 (5 bases each). CDR1 is SGHAT and CDR2 is FQNNGV in the germline V gene. CDR3 length: 15 amino acids. The germline V and J ends were trimmed by 0 bases and 6 bases, with 15 bases remaining between them. The CDR3 region has the DNA TGTGCCAGCAGCTTAGATCGGCGAGGGGACGGCGAGCAGTACTTC. Protein sequence: CASSLDRRGDGEQYF.

V is TRBV5-6 and J is TRBJ2-5; perhaps TRBD1 as D (6 bases). CDR3 length: 14 residues. The germline V gene has CDR1 SGHDT and CDR2 YYEEEE. V was cut by 4 bases and J by 2 bases, with 12 bases left in between. The CDR3 bases are TGTGCCAGCAGCGACCGGACAGTTCAAGAGACCCAGTACTTC. Translating gives CASSDRTVQETQYF.

This sequence joins TRBV4-1 and TRBJ2-1; no reliable D call. From germline, CDR1 is MGHRA and CDR2 YSYEKL. The CDR3 is 14 amino acids. V lost 1 base and J 13 bases, leaving 17 bases between the germline ends. The CDR3: CASSQGTAQETQFF. The CDR3 DNA reads TGCGCCAGCAGCCAAGGGACGGCTCAAGAGACCCAGTTCTTC.

In nucleotides, the CDR3 is TGTGCCAGCAGTTTAGCGCTAGGGGAAGGCTCCTACAATGAGCAGTTCTTC. Amino acid sequence: CASSLALGEGSYNEQFF. This chain links TRBV12-3 or TRBV12-4 with TRBJ2-1; TRBD1 might be the D (5 bases). The V and J ends lost 0 bases and 0 bases respectively, with 12 bases between them. The CDR3 consists of 17 residues.

In this sample, this clonotype turned up a few times. The chain uses TRBV29-1 and TRBJ1-2, with no clear D. Trimming took off 8 bases at V and 6 bases at J, with 13 bases between the two ends. The CDR3 is made up of 11 amino acids. Germline values: CDR1 SQVTM, CDR2 ANQGSEA. This chain's CDR3 is CSSGRADGYTF. As DNA, the CDR3 is TGCAGCTCAGGTCGGGCGGATGGCTACACCTTC.

In nucleotides, the CDR3 is TGTGCCAGCTCACCACGGCCCAGACCCTACAATGAGCAGTACTTC. Translating gives CASSPRPRPYNEQYF. This chain joins TRBV18 and TRBJ2-5, with D unresolved. This CDR3 region has 15 residues. V was pared by 1 base and J by 11 bases, with 20 bases between. CDR1 KGHSH and CDR2 LQKENI come from the germline V gene. Filled out from reference TRBV18 and TRBJ2-5, the complete variable domain reads NAGVMQNPRHLVRRRGQEARLRCSPMKGHSHVYWYRQLPEEGLKFMVYLQKENIIDESGMPKERFSAEFPKEGPSILRIQQVVRGDSAAYFCASSPRPRPYNEQYFGPGTRLLVL.

Remarks on this clonotype: The junction departs from the called germline gene at one end, perhaps through a read error. The J gene is TRBJ2-7, the V gene TRBV4-2, with D perhaps TRBD2 (7 bases). The CDR3 has 15 amino acids. Germline-derived CDR1 and CDR2 are LGHNA and YNFKEQ. Here the CDR3 DNA reads TGTGCCAGCAGACAAGGGGGGGGGAGCTCCTACGAGCAGTACTTC. It is translated as CASRQGGGSSYEQYF.

J is TRBJ1-2 and V is TRBV12-3 or TRBV12-4; 7 positions agree with TRBD1. The CDR3 is 13 residues long. V lost 6 bases and J lost 4; bases outside the gene matches: 5. The CDR3 is CASRETGFYGYTF. In DNA form, the CDR3 reads TGTGCCAGCAGGGAGACAGGGTTCTATGGCTACACCTTC.

This clonotype came up a few times. CDR3 sequence: CASSYDRATNEKLFF. The CDR3 DNA is TGTGCCAGCAGTTATGACAGAGCAACTAATGAAAAACTGTTTTTT. The V call is TRBV6-5, the J call TRBJ1-4; possible D gene TRBD1, 5 bases. V was cut by 3 bases and J by 0 bases, with 8 bases left in between. CDR1 MNHEY and CDR2 SVGAGI come from the germline V gene. The CDR3 contains 15 residues.

V gene TRBV7-4 combines with J gene TRBJ2-5; a weak D match, TRBD1 (5 bases). The CDR3 totals 16 residues. Trimming took off 1 base at V and 1 base at J, with 13 bases between the two ends. Germline V lookup: CDR1 SGHVT, CDR2 SQSDAQ. The CDR3 region has the DNA TGTGCCAGCAGCTTAGTTCGACAGCGTCCCCAAGAGACCCAGTACTTC. Its protein product is CASSLVRQRPQETQYF.

The chain is built from TRBV4-1 and TRBJ2-1, with D uncertain. The CDR3 runs 16 residues. Trimming took off 0 bases at V and 3 bases at J, with 12 bases between the two ends. From germline, CDR1 is MGHRA and CDR2 YSYEKL. The CDR3 DNA is TGCGCCAGCAGCCAAGATCCAGGACCGTTCTACAATGAGCAGTTCTTC. Its translation is CASSQDPGPFYNEQFF.